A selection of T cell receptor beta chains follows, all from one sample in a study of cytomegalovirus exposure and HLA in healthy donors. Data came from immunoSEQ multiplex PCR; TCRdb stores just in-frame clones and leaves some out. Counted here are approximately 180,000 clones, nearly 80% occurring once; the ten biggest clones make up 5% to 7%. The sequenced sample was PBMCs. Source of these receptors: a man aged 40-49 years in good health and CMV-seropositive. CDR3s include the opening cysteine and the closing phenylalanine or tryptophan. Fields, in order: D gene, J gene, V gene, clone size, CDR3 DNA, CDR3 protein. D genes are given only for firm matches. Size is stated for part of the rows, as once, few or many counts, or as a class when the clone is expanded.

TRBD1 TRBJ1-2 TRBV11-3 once TGTGCCAGCAGCTTCGGGACAGGGAACTATGGCTACACCTTC CASSFGTGNYGYTF
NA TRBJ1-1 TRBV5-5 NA TGTGCCAGCAGCCTAACCGGGACACAGAACACTGAAGCTTTCTTT CASSLTGTQNTEAFF
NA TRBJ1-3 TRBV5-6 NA TGTGCCAGCAGCTTTCCCCAGGGCTCTGGAAACACCATATATTTT CASSFPQGSGNTIYF
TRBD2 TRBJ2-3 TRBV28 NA TGTGCCAGCAGTTCGCCCTCCGCCGGGACTAGGGTGGATACGCAGTATTTT CASSSPSAGTRVDTQYF
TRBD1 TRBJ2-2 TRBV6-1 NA TGTGCCAGCAGTGGACAGGGTGAAACCGGGGAGCTGTTTTTT CASSGQGETGELFF
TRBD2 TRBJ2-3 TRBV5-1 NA TGCGCCAGCCGCCAGGGACTAGTGCCTGGAGATACGCAGTATTTT CASRQGLVPGDTQYF
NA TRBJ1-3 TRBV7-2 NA TGTGCCAGCAGCTATCAGGGAAACACCATATATTTT CASSYQGNTIYF
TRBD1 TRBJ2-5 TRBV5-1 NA TGCGCCAGCAGCTTGGCCGGGACAGAAGAGACCCAGTACTTC CASSLAGTEETQYF
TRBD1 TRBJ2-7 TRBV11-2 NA TGTGCCAGCAGCACAGGGACAGGGAGGAACGAGCAGTACTTC CASSTGTGRNEQYF
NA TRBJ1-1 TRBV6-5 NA TGTGCCAGCAGCCGCGGGGACTTTCTGAACACTGAAGCTTTCTTT CASSRGDFLNTEAFF
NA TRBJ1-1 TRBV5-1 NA TGCGCCAGCAGCCCGGAACGAGGGACTGAAGCTTTCTTT CASSPERGTEAFF
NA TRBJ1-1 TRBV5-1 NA TGCGCCAGCAGCTTGGATGGAGGAGAGGAACAAGGAGCTTTCTTT CASSLDGGEEQGAFF
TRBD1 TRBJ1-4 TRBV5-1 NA TGCGCCAGCAGCCTGGGGACAGGGGAGTTACTGTTTTTT CASSLGTGELLFF
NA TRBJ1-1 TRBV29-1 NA TGCAGCGTTGAACGGGGGAGGGGGAACACTGAAGCTTTCTTT CSVERGRGNTEAFF
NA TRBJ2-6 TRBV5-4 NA TGTGCCAGCAGCCGAGGCGGGGACTCTGGGGCCAACGTCCTGACTTTC CASSRGGDSGANVLTF
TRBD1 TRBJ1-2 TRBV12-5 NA TGTGCTAGTCAGGGACAGGAATATTATGGCTACACCTTC CASQGQEYYGYTF
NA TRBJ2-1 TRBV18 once TGTGCCAGCTCATCCAACCAGGGGAACTACAATGAGCAGTTCTTC CASSSNQGNYNEQFF
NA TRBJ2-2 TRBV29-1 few TGCAGCGTTGCGGTCTTAAACACCGGGGAGCTGTTTTTT CSVAVLNTGELFF
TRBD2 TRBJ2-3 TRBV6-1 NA TGTGCCAGCAGTGGGGCTAGCGGGACAGATACGCAGTATTTT CASSGASGTDTQYF
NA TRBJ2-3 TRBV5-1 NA TGCGCCAGCAGTCTGAGTATCGGTTACACAGATACGCAGTATTTT CASSLSIGYTDTQYF
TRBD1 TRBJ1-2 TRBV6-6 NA TGTGCCAGCAGTCCGCGGACAGGCTATGGCTACACCTTC CASSPRTGYGYTF
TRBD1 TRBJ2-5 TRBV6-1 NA TGTGCCAGCACCTTTCGGGGACAGGGGTTGAAGACCCAGTACTTC CASTFRGQGLKTQYF
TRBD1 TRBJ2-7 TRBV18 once TGTGCCAGCTCACCTACGAGACAGGGGGCTCTCGAGCAGTACTTC CASSPTRQGALEQYF
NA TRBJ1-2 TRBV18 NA TGTGCCAGCTCACCACCGACATATGGCTACACCTTC CASSPPTYGYTF
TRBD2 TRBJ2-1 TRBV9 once TGTGCCAGCAGCGGTGGATCCGGGACTAACAATGAGCAGTTCTTC CASSGGSGTNNEQFF
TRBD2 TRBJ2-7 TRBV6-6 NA TGTGCCAGCAGGCGGACTAGCCTCCTCTACGAGCAGTACTTC CASRRTSLLYEQYF
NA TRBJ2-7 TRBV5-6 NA TGTGCCAGCAGCTTTAGAGGGCCGATCTACGAGCAGTACTTC CASSFRGPIYEQYF
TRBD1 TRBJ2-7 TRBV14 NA TGTGCCAGCAGTCGGACAGGGGGTAACGAGCAGTACTTC CASSRTGGNEQYF
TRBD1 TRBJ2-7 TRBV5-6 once TGTGCCAGCAGCTCGATACAGGGGGCCCACGAGCAGTACTTC CASSSIQGAHEQYF
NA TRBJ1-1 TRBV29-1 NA TGCAGCGTTGAGCCAAGATTAGTGAACACTGAAGCTTTCTTT CSVEPRLVNTEAFF
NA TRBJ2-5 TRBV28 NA TGTGCCAGCAGTTCTGTGTGGGACTTGGTCGAAGAGACCCAGTACTTC CASSSVWDLVEETQYF
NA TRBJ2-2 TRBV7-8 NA TGTGCCAGCAGCCGGGGGAACACCGGGGAGCTGTTTTTT CASSRGNTGELFF
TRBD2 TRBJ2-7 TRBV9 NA TGTGCCAGCAGCGTCGGGCTAGCGGGGACCTACGAGCAGTACTTC CASSVGLAGTYEQYF
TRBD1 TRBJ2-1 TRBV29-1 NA TGCAGCGTTGTGGGTACGAAGGGACAGCCAACCTACAATGAGCAGTTCTTC CSVVGTKGQPTYNEQFF
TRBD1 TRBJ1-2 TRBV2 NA TGTGCCAGCAGTGAAGGGGACAGGGCCCATGGCTACACCTTC CASSEGDRAHGYTF
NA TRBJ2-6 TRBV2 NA TGTGCCAGCAGGATCGACAGGTTCTCTGGGGCCAACGTCCTGACTTTC CASRIDRFSGANVLTF
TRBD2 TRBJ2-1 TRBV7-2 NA TGTGCCAGCAGCCCTCCGGGACTAGCGGGAGTCAATGAGCAGTTCTTC CASSPPGLAGVNEQFF
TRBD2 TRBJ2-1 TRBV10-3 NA TGTGCCATCAGTGAGTCTAGCGGGAGAAGAAATGAGCAGTTCTTC CAISESSGRRNEQFF
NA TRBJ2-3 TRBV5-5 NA TGTGCCAGCATATTCTACAGTCAAGGCACAGATACGCAGTATTTT CASIFYSQGTDTQYF
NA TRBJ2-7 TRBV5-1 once TGCGCCAGCAGCTCTACAGGGTACGAGCAGTACTTC CASSSTGYEQYF
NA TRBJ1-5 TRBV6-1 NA TGTGCCAGCAGTGAAGCAGCCGGGTACCTTAATCAGCCCCAGCATTTT CASSEAAGYLNQPQHF
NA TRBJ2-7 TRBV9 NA TGTGCCAGCAGCCCTACGGCGATGGGCCAAACCACCTACGAGCAGTACTTC CASSPTAMGQTTYEQYF
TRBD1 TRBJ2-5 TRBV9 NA TGTGCCAGCAGCGTACGTGGACAGGGGGCATCAGAGACCCAGTACTTC CASSVRGQGASETQYF
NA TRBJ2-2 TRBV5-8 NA TGTGCCAGCAGCTGGAGGGGCACCGGGGAGCTGTTTTTT CASSWRGTGELFF